The entry that follows covers one TCR beta chain sequence. Antigen specificity is unknown. The sample comes from a study of shared clonotypes between healthy human individuals. It was across several immunoSEQ plates that each subset's genomic DNA was evenly split. Method: immunoSEQ multiplex PCR; TCRdb's copy keeps in-frame clones and lacks some. Here the sample spans approximately 1.5 million clones, approximately 98.5% being singletons. Study-level results: The sharing of 4% to 5.5% of naive CD4 clonotypes was seen across a handful of donors. Memory subsets had estimated richness that was generally smaller than that of naive subsets. What rarefaction showed was incomplete sorted-subset sequencing despite large depth.

Trimming at V came to 6 bases and at J to 0 bases, leaving 8 bases not matched to a gene. The CDR3 length is 15 residues. CDR1 SNHLY and CDR2 FYNNEI come from the germline V gene. Input material: naive CD4+ T cells sorted from blood. Subset here: CD45RA+ positively selected. V usage is TRBV2 and J usage is TRBJ2-7; 7 bases are a match to TRBD1. The clonotype originates from a man under 40 in good health. The CDR3 DNA sequence: TGTGCCAGCAGGATAGACAGGGCCCACTCCTACGAGCAGTACTTC. Its translation: CASRIDRAHSYEQYF.